A single sample gave rise to the 18 T cell receptor beta chains below, sequenced in a study of Graves' ophthalmopathy and Graves' hyperthyroidism. RNA served as the template for amplifying TCR beta CDR3 regions. A first-round RT-PCR used HTBI primers, followed by a second-round multiplex PCR. TCRdb reprocessed the multiplex PCR reads via MiXCR and lists one record per CDR3 protein. The data contain 150,000 to 200,000 distinct CDR3 sequences, 30% to 45% of them seen just once; the ten biggest clones take up roughly 8.9%. Sequenced sample: peripheral blood. The receptors were gathered from a man aged 30-40 years with Graves' ophthalmopathy.

This clonotype showed up just a few times. This chain links TRBV11-2 with TRBJ2-2; D is undetermined. The CDR3 totals 16 residues. V lost 5 bases and J 7 bases, leaving 20 bases between the germline ends. Germline V gene lookup returns CDR1 SGHAT and CDR2 FQNNGV. DNA of the CDR3: TGTGCCAGCAGCCAAGAGGCCCTACCTTCGGACGGGGAGCTGTTTTTT. Its translation: CASSQEALPSDGELFF. The full variable domain, completed using reference TRBV11-2 and TRBJ2-2, is EAGVAQSPRYKIIEKRQSVAFWCNPISGHATLYWYQQILGQGPKLLIQFQNNGVVDDSQLPKDRFSAERLKGVDSTLKIQPAKLEDSAVYLCASSQEALPSDGELFFGEGSRLTVL.

Ten or more counts support this clonotype. This chain joins TRBV20-1 and TRBJ2-5; D ambiguous. Germline lookup yields CDR1 DFQATT and CDR2 SNEGSKA (reference sequence). This CDR3 contains 10 residues. V was clipped by 4 bases and J by 5 bases, with 5 bases between them. CDR3 protein: CSAILETQYF. In DNA form, the CDR3 reads TGCAGTGCTATTTTGGAGACCCAGTACTTC.

This chain connects TRBV7-9 to TRBJ2-5, with 7 bases identical to TRBD2. Germline V gene sequence: CDR1 SEHNR, CDR2 FQNEAQ (reference sequence). V was pared by 5 bases and J by 5 bases, with 8 bases of the junction left unmatched. This CDR3 region has 14 residues. The CDR3 DNA follows: TGTGCCAGCAGCCCTCGACTAGCAGGGGAGACCCAGTACTTC. Protein sequence: CASSPRLAGETQYF. The entire variable domain, with the rest obtained from reference TRBV7-9 and TRBJ2-5, is as follows: DTGVSQNPRHKITKRGQNVTFRCDPISEHNRLYWYRQTLGQGPEFLTYFQNEAQLEKSRLLSDRFSAERPKGSFSTLEIQRTEQGDSAMYLCASSPRLAGETQYFGPGTRLLVL.

V usage is TRBV29-1 and J usage is TRBJ1-1, with D perhaps matching TRBD1 (5 bases). The CDR3 runs to 10 residues. Trimming left V 4 bases short and J 5 bases short, with 5 bases between. Germline-derived CDR1 and CDR2 are SQVTM and ANQGSEA. The CDR3 sequence is CSVGGTEAFF. The CDR3 coding sequence is TGCAGCGTTGGGGGGACTGAAGCTTTCTTT.

In its sample, this clonotype was seen many times. The gene calls are TRBV5-1 and TRBJ2-7, with 10 positions matching TRBD2. CDR3 length equals 15 residues. Germline-derived CDR1 and CDR2 are SGHRS and YFSETQ. J lost 3 bases, V lost 4 bases, and 7 bases had no gene match. CDR3 in amino acids: CASSLGLAGVYEQYF. The CDR3 DNA reads as TGCGCCAGCAGCCTCGGCCTAGCGGGAGTCTACGAGCAGTACTTC.

V usage is TRBV6-5 and J usage is TRBJ1-1, with D maybe TRBD1 (6 bases). Looked up from germline, CDR1 is MNHEY and CDR2 is SVGAGI. V shed 2 bases and J shed 0 bases, with 13 bases lying between them. The CDR3 totals 16 residues. The CDR3 loop reads CASSYHAGGLNTEAFF. As DNA, the CDR3 is TGTGCCAGCAGTTACCATGCCGGGGGCCTGAACACTGAAGCTTTCTTT.

This clonotype came up once. The chain is built from TRBV20-1 and TRBJ1-1; D is undetermined. Looked up from germline, CDR1 is DFQATT and CDR2 is SNEGSKA (reference sequence). This CDR3 is built from 14 residues. Trimming left V 8 bases short and J 0 bases short, with 16 bases between. CDR3: CSPRPAGVNTEAFF. In nucleotides, the CDR3 is TGCAGTCCAAGGCCCGCGGGAGTGAACACTGAAGCTTTCTTT.

The CDR3 loop reads CASSDDIYGYTF. The CDR3 DNA follows: TGTGCCAGCAGTGACGACATCTATGGCTACACCTTC. V and J are TRBV6-1 and TRBJ1-2; no definite D call. V was trimmed by 3 bases and J by 4 bases, leaving 6 bases between them. Per the germline V gene, CDR1 is MNHNS and CDR2 is SASEGT. This CDR3 region has 12 residues.

The chain employs TRBV7-2 and TRBJ2-5; 11 nucleotides match TRBD2. This CDR3 has 16 residues. The trim removed 2 bases at V and 2 bases at J, leaving 4 bases unmatched. Germline CDR1 reads SGHTA; CDR2 reads FQGNSA. CDR3 sequence: CASSLWTSGLQETQYF. The CDR3 nucleotides read TGTGCCAGCAGCTTATGGACTAGCGGGTTACAAGAGACCCAGTACTTC.

The chain links TRBV6-2 or TRBV6-3 to TRBJ1-5, with D unresolved. The CDR3 spans 15 residues. CDR1 MNHEY and CDR2 SVGEGT come from the germline V gene. The V end lost 4 bases, the J end lost 0 bases, and 10 bases lay between the germline ends. The CDR3 region has the DNA TGTGCCAGCAGTTTCGACACAAATAGCAATCAGCCCCAGCATTTT. It encodes CASSFDTNSNQPQHF.

This clonotype was counted ten times or more. V and J are TRBV7-6 and TRBJ2-5, with D perhaps matching TRBD2 (5 bases). Germline V lookup: CDR1 SGHVS, CDR2 FNYEAQ. Deletions cut 5 bases from V and 2 bases from J, with 18 bases between. CDR3 size: 16 residues. The CDR3 protein is CASSPRAVGRQETQYF. The DNA for the CDR3 is TGTGCCAGCAGCCCGCGGGCTGTAGGGCGGCAAGAGACCCAGTACTTC.

V is TRBV27 and J is TRBJ2-7, with TRBD2 matching over 10 bases. With V trimmed by 0 bases and J by 9 bases, 5 bases remained unmatched. Germline V gene data show CDR1 as MNHEY and CDR2 as SMNVEV (reference sequence). The CDR3 is made up of 14 amino acids. This CDR3 reads CASSLSPSGSVQYF. DNA of the CDR3: TGTGCCAGCAGTTTATCACCTAGCGGGAGTGTGCAGTACTTC.

There are many counts of this clonotype. In DNA, the CDR3 is TGTGCCAGTAGTCCCGGACAGGGTGGCTATGGCTACACCTTC. Its protein product is CASSPGQGGYGYTF. The chain couples TRBV19 to TRBJ1-2, with 8 bases fitting TRBD1. V was pared by 5 bases and J by 4 bases, with 6 bases of the junction left unmatched. CDR3 length: 14 residues. Germline V gives CDR1 LNHDA, CDR2 SQIVND (reference sequence).

The chain employs TRBV2 and TRBJ2-7, with a weak D call TRBD1 (6 bases). V gave up 4 bases and J gave up 2 bases, with 9 bases separating them. There are 13 residues in the CDR3. Looked up from germline, CDR1 is SNHLY and CDR2 is FYNNEI. CDR3 loop: CASSGSGAYEQYF. The CDR3 DNA reads TGTGCCAGCAGTGGCTCAGGGGCCTACGAGCAGTACTTC.

This clonotype was seen at least ten times. The chain links TRBV11-2 to TRBJ1-1, with a possible D match to TRBD1 (6 bases). The length of the CDR3 is 16 residues. Trimming took 2 bases from V and 0 from J, leaving 13 bases between them. Looked up from germline, CDR1 is SGHAT and CDR2 is FQNNGV. As DNA, the CDR3 is TGTGCCAGCAGCTTATATACAGGGACTATGAACACTGAAGCTTTCTTT. Translating gives CASSLYTGTMNTEAFF.

The chain combines TRBV14 with TRBJ2-7, with TRBD1 identical over 10 bases. The CDR3 has 14 residues. CDR1 and CDR2 (germline): SGHDN, FVKESK. The trim removed 4 bases at V and 2 bases at J, leaving 2 bases unmatched. CDR3 residues: CASSRGTGAYEQYF. The DNA of the CDR3 is TGTGCCAGCAGCCGAGGGACAGGGGCCTACGAGCAGTACTTC.

V and J are TRBV12-3 or TRBV12-4 and TRBJ2-5, with 8 positions matching TRBD2. The trim removed 5 bases at V and 2 bases at J, leaving 4 bases unmatched. The CDR3 contains 14 residues. The CDR3 reads CASSQTSVQETQYF. DNA for the CDR3: TGTGCCAGCAGTCAGACTAGCGTTCAAGAGACCCAGTACTTC.

This clonotype was seen ten or more times. The genes are TRBV3-1 and TRBJ2-5; TRBD2 agrees at 7 bases. CDR1 LGHDT and CDR2 YNNKEL come from the germline V gene (reference sequence). CDR3 length: 16 residues. Unmatched junction bases numbered 7, after V lost 3 bases and J lost 0 bases. In nucleotides, the CDR3 is TGTGCCAGCAGCCAGGATGGGAGGGACTACCAAGAGACCCAGTACTTC. As protein: CASSQDGRDYQETQYF.